Reported below is one T cell receptor beta chain. The specificity of this receptor is unknown. The sample holds no much larger clone one base away, and base qualities are not on file. The entry originates in a study of blood T cell repertoires in COVID-19 (dated by TCRdb to about 2020). About the investigation overall: Collaborator samples came from the United States, Italy and Spain and covered acute and convalescent phases of COVID-19. The prospective study material was composed of cDNA or gDNA derived from T cells, B-cell-depleted T cells, or PBMCs. Deeply sampled blood TCRbeta repertoires from subjects exposed to, actively infected with, or recovered from COVID-19 were included in the dataset. The repertoires were released in a freely available public database meant as a resource for research on the immune response to SARS-CoV-2. Samples came from the ongoing ImmuneRACE study (first 160 participants) plus 1,254 subjects from 6 global collaborators. A de-identified subject ID, COVID-19 status, age in years and sex were almost always included in the sample metadata. Where available, HLA class I and class II types were obtained from metadata supplied by the sample provider rather than from assay-based typing. Beyond this particular receptor, the publication reports: The amount of clinical and demographic metadata varied by source and participant and was provided uncurated.

Per the germline V gene, SNHLY is the CDR1 and FYNNEI is the CDR2. From the cysteine through the phenylalanine, the CDR3 covers 16 amino acids. Left in the record is the CDR3 DNA by itself, 48 bases read in frame from the first base. V is trimmed back by 4 bases and J by 1 base, and the junction contains 7 bases that no gene match accounts for. Participants in the prospective study were enrolled through a virtual design, were aged about 18 to 100 years, and lived in roughly 25 United States geographic areas. In the prospective study, cohorts were assigned on the basis of participant-reported clinical history obtained from a screening survey and a study questionnaire. ImmuneRACE Cohort 3 recovered participants were defined by two consecutive negative NP/OP PCR tests, healthcare professional clearance, or symptom resolution. In the prospective study, mobile phlebotomists collected whole blood, serum and a nasopharyngeal or oropharyngeal swab from each participant. Prospective study participants could optionally give additional blood draws and questionnaires over a roughly 2-month period. Prospective study blood samples were shipped either frozen or at room temperature before DNA extraction.

The immunoSEQ Assay, a bias-controlled multiplex PCR, was used to amplify TCRbeta CDR3 regions from genomic DNA. From the authors' description of their analysis: Within the assay, amplification of reference gene primers was used to estimate how many nucleated cells each sample contained. To quantify the absolute abundance of each unique TCRbeta CDR3 rearrangement, sequence reads were collapsed and filtered. For each sample, productive Simpson clonality was calculated as the square root of Simpson's diversity index across productive rearrangements. In its TCRdb copy, this immuneACCESS table keeps in-frame sequences only and misses some clones. Where compared with another copy, unresolved V genes explain less than half of these, and the others have no known cause. V and J calls and clone size are as listed in that table; D and trimming were resolved from the DNA. A total of about 400,000 clones appear in this sample, around nine tenths of them only once. About 10% of the sample is in the top ten clones.

The clonotype comes from a woman in her forties or fifties who had recovered from COVID-19. The receptor chain draws on TRBV2 and TRBJ2-5; a stretch of 9 junction bases matches TRBD2. Sequencing was done on a sample of PBMCs or T cells enriched from blood (not recorded which). Read as DNA, the sequence is TGTGCCAGCAGTGGGGGCAGCGGGGGGCTCCAAGAGACCCAGTACTTC. It translates to CASSGGSGGLQETQYF.